The clone carrying this T cell receptor (beta chain) was counted only a few times. The CDR3 is 15 residues long. Trimming removed 5 bases at V and 2 bases at J, with 19 bases between. The germline V gene encodes CDR1 SQVTM and CDR2 ANQGSEA. The data were taken from a study of spatial heterogeneity in lung cancer. TCRdb passed the 5' RACE reads through MiXCR, listing each CDR3 protein once. This sample has 10,000 to 12,000 distinct CDR3 sequences; roughly 5.5% occur once, and the top ten carry approximately 30%. Stated time point: sample taken at primary tumor resection. Unsorted tumor, nontumor lung tissue or cryopreserved PBMC supplied the whole RNA.

Specimen: PBMCs, collected at surgery. The chain uses TRBV29-1 and TRBJ2-7; TRBD2 is a possible D gene (5 bases). The source of this sequence is a male donor with early-stage non-small cell lung cancer. CDR3 nucleotides: TGCAGCGTTCGGTTTAGCGTTTACAGAGCCTACGAGCAGTACTTC. Translated: CSVRFSVYRAYEQYF.